Given below is one TCR beta chain in context. CDR3 size: 15 residues. Germline-derived CDR1 and CDR2 are SGHVS and FQNEAQ. V was pared by 8 bases and J by 6 bases, with 22 bases between. The data derive from a study of type 1 regulatory T cells. For the study at large: T-allo10 is an in vitro-generated, Tr1-enriched CD4 T cell product specific for alloantigen.

TCRdb called the reads again in MiXCR, with one record for every CDR3 protein. The table has approximately 100,000 distinct CDR3 sequences, around a third seen once. The origin of this receptor is a human donor in good health. The rearrangement links TRBV7-8 to TRBJ1-2; D may be TRBD1 (5 bases). The sequencing sample was made of CD4+ T cells, either the whole sample or a sorted fraction (not recorded which). The CDR3 spells CASVRAREGSNGYTF. The CDR3 DNA reads TGTGCCAGCGTCAGGGCCCGGGAAGGGTCGAATGGCTACACCTTC. Together with reference TRBV7-8 and TRBJ1-2, the CDR3 gives the full variable domain: GAGVSQSPRYKVAKRGQDVALRCDPISGHVSLFWYQQALGQGPEFLTYFQNEAQLDKSGLPSDRFFAERPEGSVSTLKIQRTQQEDSAVYLCASVRAREGSNGYTFGSGTRLTVV.